This paragraph reports one T cell receptor beta chain. The antigen it binds to is not known. One base away there is no much larger clone; base qualities are not given. The donors were healthy, HIV-negative adults who had no recently reported acute infections or vaccinations. Only Caucasian adults living in Nashville, Tennessee, USA were represented among the donors. CD4+ T cells were enriched through magnetic negative selection, after which naive cells were positively selected on CD45RA and the remaining negative fraction served as the memory subset. Blood was obtained by leukapheresis, after which PBMCs were separated by Ficoll-Histopaque density gradient centrifugation and cryopreserved in liquid nitrogen vapor phase. Analytical flow cytometry was used to check the purity and quantity of every magnetically sorted T cell population. Genomic DNA was isolated from every sorted fraction and measured by UV absorbance on a Nanodrop 2000c.

Using the deep immunoSEQ assay, TCR CDR3 regions were amplified from genomic DNA by multiplex PCR. For each cell subset, the extracted genomic DNA was distributed evenly across all wells of several immunoSEQ 96-well plates, and each plate served as one replicate. For sorted subsets, 200 to 250 ng of genomic DNA, equivalent to 25,000 to 35,000 T cell genomes, went into each replicate PCR. The purified libraries were quantified using a Qubit 3.0 fluorometer, sized with a Bioanalyzer 2100, and then quantified again using the KAPA Library Quantification kit. A separate single-read 150-cycle Illumina NextSeq 550 flow cell was used to sequence each immunoSEQ 96-well plate. The paper's processing steps were these. Because the immunoSEQ output held only junctional sequences and lacked quality scores, the filtering could not match the filtering applied to full-length reads. To assign V/J genes and CDR3, sequences were annotated using PyIR, a Python wrapper for IgBLAST v1.9, with IMGT germline references. Reads were removed for weak V/J assignments (E-value above 1e-6), missing CDR3, stop codons, out-of-frame junctions, or ambiguous translated residues. A V3J clonotype was defined by an identical inferred V gene, J gene, and CDR3 amino acid sequence. Percentage overlap between repertoires was calculated by dividing the number of shared unique clonotypes by the size of the smaller repertoire. RTK rarefaction, the Chao1 estimator, and Recon v2.1 estimates of unobserved clonotypes were used to assess repertoire richness. Generation probabilities for all TCRbeta clonotypes obtained by the gDNA method from a handful of donors were computed using OLGA. Drawn from immuneACCESS, this table holds only the in-frame rearrangements with V and J called that TCRdb kept. Clones are partly lost; checked studies trace under half to an unresolved V gene and leave the rest unexplained. V, J and clone size reflect that table, while D and trimming were determined from the DNA. The sample contains nearly 1,000,000 clones, 76% of them found a single time. The ten largest make up approximately 1.5% of the sample.

The data are from a study of shared clonotypes between healthy human individuals (dated by TCRdb to about 2020). General notes on the study: The cohort included three men and a couple of women between 18 and 49 years of age. To estimate repertoire size and how much clonotype sharing occurs between individuals, the study deeply sequenced the blood TCR repertoires of about 5 healthy adults. For each donor, three plates each were used for CD4 naive and CD4 memory, two plates were used for CD8 naive, and one plate was used for CD8 memory. Between about 0.85 and 9.5 billion PBMCs per donor were obtained by leukapheresis. Different laboratories and diverse techniques were used to prepare libraries and sequence TCR repertoires, to increase sequencing depth and limit assay-specific biases.

V is cut by 0 bases and J by 7 bases, and the space between the germline ends is 15 bases. CDR1 and CDR2 (GTSNPN, SVGIG) derive from the germline V gene (reference sequence). The CDR3 numbers 14 residues from cysteine through phenylalanine. Only the CDR3 DNA is retained, 42 bases long and in frame from the first base. Findings and caveats that apply to the study as a whole: Sampling was limited to blood, and TCR repertoires in tissue likely differ from TCR repertoires in blood. Pairwise subsampling led to the expectation that sequencing depth would affect the degree of clonotype sharing among donors. Sharing across a few donors was observed for about 4.8% of naive CD4, less than 4% of naive CD8, 2% to 2.5% of memory CD4, and roughly 0.4% of memory CD8 clonotypes. Even with the large sequencing depth, rarefaction of the sorted-subset datasets indicated that sequencing was incomplete. Clonotypes shared by all four sorted-subset donors showed higher generation probabilities than non-shared clonotypes. The genetic and exposure-history diversity represented was limited by the small number of donors. Larger estimated clonotype richness was generally found for naive subsets than for memory subsets.

The TCR originated in a man aged 18 to 30 in good health. The V gene is TRBV30 and the J gene is TRBJ1-2, with TRBD1 as a weak D call on 5 bases. What was sequenced was memory CD4+ T cells sorted from blood. The cell subset or site label corresponds to: CD45RA-negative fraction. The encoded CDR3 is CAWSVIAGSGGYTF. The DNA sequence is given as TGTGCCTGGAGTGTAATCGCAGGGAGTGGTGGCTACACCTTC.